This is a list of T cell receptor beta chains from one sample in a study of T-cell reconstitution after alpha-beta-depleted transplantation in children. TCRdb ran MiXCR on the PCR reads and lists one entry per CDR3 protein. The repertoire has about 270,000 distinct CDR3 sequences, 9.9% of them found once; the top ten carry around 10%. The material sequenced was PBMCs from the stem cell graft donor, taken from the stem cell graft. The receptor source for this set is a human donor who donated a stem cell graft to a child with SCID. CDR3s include the opening cysteine and the closing phenylalanine or tryptophan. The D gene is left open where the match is weak. For some rows the clone size is stated as once, few or many, or as a class when expanded; others skip it.

TRBV20-1	few	TRBJ2-3	NA	TGCAGTGCTCTCCGGGTAGCGAGGACAGATACGCAGTATTTT	CSALRVARTDTQYF
TRBV20-1	NA	TRBJ2-7	NA	TGCAGTGGGAGAGGCGGGAACGAGCAGTACTTC	CSGRGGNEQYF
TRBV5-1	many	TRBJ2-1	NA	TGCGCCAGCAGAGGGGGTCAGGTACAAAATGAGCAGTTCTTC	CASRGGQVQNEQFF
TRBV5-6	NA	TRBJ2-3	NA	TGTGCCAGCAGCTTGTACTTCGCCAGCTTTTCCACAGATACGCAGTATTTT	CASSLYFASFSTDTQYF
TRBV20-1	NA	TRBJ2-5	TRBD2	TGCAGTGCTGAACTAGCGGTGAGGGGAGAGACCCAGTACTTC	CSAELAVRGETQYF
TRBV20-1	NA	TRBJ2-7	NA	TGCAGTGCTAGAGGGGTCGGGGGGCTCGAGCAGTACTTC	CSARGVGGLEQYF
TRBV5-1	few	TRBJ1-1	NA	TGCGCCAGCGCTAAGGACGGGGAAGCTTTCTTT	CASAKDGEAFF
TRBV12-3/TRBV12-4	many	TRBJ2-5	NA	TGTGCCAGCAGAACACAATCTGGGACCCAGTACTTC	CASRTQSGTQYF
TRBV5-1	few	TRBJ2-3	NA	TGCGCCAGCAGCTTACCGTTTGACGCAGATACGCAGTATTTT	CASSLPFDADTQYF
TRBV2	NA	TRBJ2-4	TRBD1	TGTGCCAGCAGCCCGGGACAGTACCGAAACATTCAGTACTTC	CASSPGQYRNIQYF
TRBV5-1	many	TRBJ2-5	NA	TGCGCCAGCAGCTATAGTCTGGAGACCCAGTACTTC	CASSYSLETQYF
TRBV5-1	few	TRBJ2-3	NA	TGCGCCAGCAACCCGACGAACGGGGTGTTAGATACGCAGTATTTT	CASNPTNGVLDTQYF
TRBV9	NA	TRBJ1-6	NA	TGTGCCAGCAGCGTAGAAGGACAGAGCAATTCACCCCTCCACTTT	CASSVEGQSNSPLHF
TRBV20-1	NA	TRBJ1-1	NA	TGCAGTGCTAGAGAGGGAGCCATGAACACTGAAGCTTTCTTT	CSAREGAMNTEAFF
TRBV18	few	TRBJ2-7	NA	TGTGCCAGCTCACCCTCGCGGGGAGGCGGGCAGTACTTC	CASSPSRGGGQYF
TRBV29-1	few	TRBJ2-3	NA	TGCAGCGCCCGCGGCGGGACCACACTAACAGATACGCAGTATTTT	CSARGGTTLTDTQYF
TRBV2	NA	TRBJ2-2	NA	TGTGCCAGCAGAAGTGAAAGACTGAACACCGGGGAGCTGTTTTTT	CASRSERLNTGELFF
TRBV12-3/TRBV12-4	few	TRBJ1-6	NA	TGTGCCAGCAGCGGACTCTCCTCCTATAATTCACCCCTCCACTTT	CASSGLSSYNSPLHF
TRBV7-2	many	TRBJ2-3	TRBD2	TGTGCCAGCAGCTTCGGCCCAGCGGGGGGAAATACGCAGTATTTT	CASSFGPAGGNTQYF
TRBV7-9	NA	TRBJ2-1	TRBD1	TGTGCCAGCAGCCATCTCGACAGGGGATCCCACAATGAGCAGTTCTTC	CASSHLDRGSHNEQFF
TRBV27	NA	TRBJ1-5	NA	TGTGCCAGCAGTCACCATAGCAATCAGCCCCAGCATTTT	CASSHHSNQPQHF
TRBV18	NA	TRBJ2-7	TRBD1	TGTGCCAGCTCACAACCGACAGGGAGATTATCCTACGAGCAGTACTTC	CASSQPTGRLSYEQYF
TRBV5-1	many	TRBJ1-1	NA	TGCGCCAGCAGCTTAAAGGGAGGTGGCGACACTGAAGCTTTCTTT	CASSLKGGGDTEAFF
TRBV5-1	few	TRBJ1-2	NA	TGCGCCAGCAGCCCCGGTGGGTCGGGAGCCGGCTACACCTTC	CASSPGGSGAGYTF
TRBV7-7	few	TRBJ2-2	NA	TGTGCCAGCAGCCATCAGGGCCCCGGCACCGGGGAGCTGTTTTTT	CASSHQGPGTGELFF
TRBV20-1	NA	TRBJ2-3	NA	TGCAGTGCTATCCCAGGCATTTTGGCAGATACGCAGTATTTT	CSAIPGILADTQYF
TRBV20-1	NA	TRBJ2-7	NA	TGCAGTGCTAGAATCCCGCAGGGCCAGCAGTACTTC	CSARIPQGQQYF
TRBV3-1	many	TRBJ1-4	NA	TGTGCCAGCAGCAAATGGGGTGAAAAACTGTTTTTT	CASSKWGEKLFF
TRBV5-1	NA	TRBJ2-5	TRBD1	TGCGCCAGCAGCCCCGGGGCAGGGGGCCAGCAAGAGACCCAGTACTTC	CASSPGAGGQQETQYF
TRBV7-3	few	TRBJ2-4	NA	TGTGCCAGCAGCTTAGGGGACGGACAAAACATTCAGTACTTC	CASSLGDGQNIQYF
TRBV3-1	NA	TRBJ2-7	NA	TGTGCCAGCAGCCAAGAAGGGGGGGACTTAGAATTCTCCTACGAGCAGTACTTC	CASSQEGGDLEFSYEQYF
TRBV7-6	many	TRBJ2-1	NA	TGTGCCAGCAGCTTAGGGGGGGCCGTTATGAATGAGCAGTTCTTC	CASSLGGAVMNEQFF
TRBV20-1	many	TRBJ2-3	NA	TGCAGTGCTACCCCACTCGCGACGGCCGCAGATACGCAGTATTTT	CSATPLATAADTQYF
TRBV15	NA	TRBJ2-7	NA	TGTGCCACCAGTCAGATTGCGCCAGCCAAATCATCCTACGAGCAGTACTTC	CATSQIAPAKSSYEQYF
TRBV12-3/TRBV12-4	many	TRBJ2-2	NA	TGTGCCAGCAGTTTGGGATACACCGGGGAGCTGTTTTTT	CASSLGYTGELFF
TRBV12-3/TRBV12-4	few	TRBJ2-7	NA	TGTGCCAGCATCCTTGAGATGTGGGGGGAGTCCTACGAGCAGTACTTC	CASILEMWGESYEQYF
TRBV5-1	many	TRBJ1-2	TRBD1	TGCGCCAGCAGCTTGGAAGGGGGCGATGGCTACACCTTC	CASSLEGGDGYTF
TRBV27	many	TRBJ2-7	NA	TGTGCCAGCAGTTTAGGTCTGGGACCCTACGAGCAGTACTTC	CASSLGLGPYEQYF
TRBV25-1	many	TRBJ2-7	TRBD1	TGTGCCAGCAGACGAACCACAGCCGGGACAGGGATAAACGAGCAGTACTTC	CASRRTTAGTGINEQYF
TRBV3-1	many	TRBJ2-1	NA	TGTGCCAGCAGCCAAGATGCGTCATTTTACAATGAGCAGTTCTTC	CASSQDASFYNEQFF
TRBV28	many	TRBJ2-1	NA	TGTGCCAGCAGCCGACAGACCAATGAGCAGTTCTTC	CASSRQTNEQFF
TRBV4-2	many	TRBJ2-2	NA	TGTGCCAGCAGCCAAGATCTTAGATTGGATACCGGGGAGCTGTTTTTT	CASSQDLRLDTGELFF
TRBV18	NA	TRBJ1-2	TRBD1	TGTGCCAGCTCCCTGGGACAGGTGGATGGCTACACCTTC	CASSLGQVDGYTF
TRBV7-2	NA	TRBJ1-1	NA	TGTGCCAGCAGCCTCCTCCCGCGAGTTGAAGCTTTCTTT	CASSLLPRVEAFF
TRBV6-5	many	TRBJ1-2	NA	TGTGCCTGCCGGGGGTCCGCCACATATGGCTACACCTTC	CACRGSATYGYTF
TRBV12-3/TRBV12-4	NA	TRBJ2-3	TRBD1	TGTGCCAGCCGACGAGGGACAGGACGCACAGATACGCAGTATTTT	CASRRGTGRTDTQYF
TRBV20-1	NA	TRBJ1-4	NA	TGCAGTGCTAATTGGCAAACTAATGAAAAACTGTTTTTT	CSANWQTNEKLFF